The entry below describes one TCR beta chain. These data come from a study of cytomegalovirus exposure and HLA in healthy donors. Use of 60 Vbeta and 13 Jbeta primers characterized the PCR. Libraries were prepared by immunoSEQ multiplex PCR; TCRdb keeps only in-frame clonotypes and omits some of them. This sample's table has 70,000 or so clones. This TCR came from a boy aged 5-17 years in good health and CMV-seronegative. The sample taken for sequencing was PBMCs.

CDR3 in amino acids: CASGFSQGAGNYGYTF. In DNA, the CDR3 is TGCGCCAGCGGATTCTCCCAGGGGGCTGGAAACTATGGCTACACCTTC. This chain joins TRBV5-1 and TRBJ1-2; 8 positions match TRBD1. This CDR3 has 16 residues. CDR1 is SGHRS, CDR2 YFSETQ, per germline. Unmatched junction bases numbered 13, after V lost 7 bases and J lost 2 bases.